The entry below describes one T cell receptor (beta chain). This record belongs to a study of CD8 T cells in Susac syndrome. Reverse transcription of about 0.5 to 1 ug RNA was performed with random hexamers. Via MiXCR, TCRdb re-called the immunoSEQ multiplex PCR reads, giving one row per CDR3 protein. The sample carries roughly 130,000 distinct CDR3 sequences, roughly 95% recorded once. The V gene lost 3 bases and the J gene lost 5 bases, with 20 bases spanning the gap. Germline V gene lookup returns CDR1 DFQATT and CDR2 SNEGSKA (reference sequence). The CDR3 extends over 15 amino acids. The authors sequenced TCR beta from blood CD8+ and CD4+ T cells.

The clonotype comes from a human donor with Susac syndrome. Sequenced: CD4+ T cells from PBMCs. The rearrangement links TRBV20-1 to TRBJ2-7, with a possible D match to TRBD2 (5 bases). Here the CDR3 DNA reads TGCAGTGCTAGGCCAACACACGGAGGTCTCAACGAGCAGTACTTC. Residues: CSARPTHGGLNEQYF.